A selection of T cell receptor beta chains follows, all from one sample in a study of T-cell reconstitution after alpha-beta-depleted transplantation in children. TCRdb called the PCR reads again in MiXCR, with one record for every CDR3 protein. Among 450,000 to 600,000 distinct CDR3 sequences listed, approximately 32% were seen once. The material sequenced was PBMCs from the stem cell graft donor, taken from the stem cell graft. These receptors all come from a human donor who donated a stem cell graft to a child with aplastic anemia. The CDR3 runs from the conserved cysteine through the conserved F or W. A D gene is named only where the DNA matches it firmly. Expanded clones are given a class, and other clones once, few, many or no size at all.

V,D,size,J,CDR3,DNA
TRBV7-2,TRBD1,-,TRBJ1-2,CASSDPGTALYGYTF,TGTGCCAGCAGCGATCCAGGGACAGCCCTCTATGGCTACACCTTC
TRBV4-2,-,few,TRBJ1-5,CASSFPGEGQPQHF,TGTGCCAGCAGCTTCCCGGGGGAGGGTCAGCCCCAGCATTTT
TRBV5-1,TRBD2,-,TRBJ2-7,CASSWTSGTPYEQYF,TGCGCCAGCAGCTGGACTAGCGGGACGCCCTACGAGCAGTACTTC
TRBV5-6,TRBD1,-,TRBJ1-6,CASSLVQGATYNSPLHF,TGTGCCAGCAGCTTGGTACAGGGGGCCACCTATAATTCACCCCTCCACTTT
TRBV5-1,-,few,TRBJ2-1,CASSSYPSESYNEQFF,TGCGCCAGCAGCTCCTACCCCTCAGAGTCCTACAATGAGCAGTTCTTC
TRBV7-3,-,few,TRBJ2-1,CASSLKGRQFEPYNEQFF,TGTGCCAGCAGCTTAAAGGGCAGGCAATTCGAACCCTACAATGAGCAGTTCTTC
TRBV28,-,few,TRBJ1-2,CAIFDTYGYTF,TGTGCCATTTTCGACACCTATGGCTACACCTTC
TRBV11-1,TRBD2,-,TRBJ2-1,CASSPPTSGRDNEQFF,TGTGCCAGCAGCCCGCCGACTAGCGGGAGGGACAATGAGCAGTTCTTC
TRBV9,-,-,TRBJ1-1,CASSVAGWGTEAFF,TGTGCCAGCAGCGTTGCAGGTTGGGGCACTGAAGCTTTCTTT
TRBV12-3/TRBV12-4,-,-,TRBJ2-7,CASSLSGGEGYEQYF,TGTGCCAGCAGTTTATCCGGGGGAGAGGGATACGAGCAGTACTTC
TRBV27,-,-,TRBJ1-4,CASSLLAGKQLFF,TGTGCCAGCAGTTTATTGGCAGGGAAGCAACTGTTTTTT
TRBV19,-,-,TRBJ2-7,CASSIASVLGYEQYF,TGTGCCAGTAGTATAGCGAGCGTTCTCGGCTACGAGCAGTACTTC
TRBV7-6,-,few,TRBJ1-5,CASSLAAKKPQHF,TGTGCCAGCAGCTTAGCGGCAAAGAAGCCCCAGCATTTT
TRBV7-3,TRBD2,-,TRBJ2-2,CASSTRLAQGTGELFF,TGTGCCAGCAGCACCCGACTAGCACAAGGCACCGGGGAGCTGTTTTTT
TRBV24-1,TRBD1,-,TRBJ2-3,CATSDPQGEATDTQYF,TGTGCCACCAGTGATCCACAGGGGGAGGCCACAGATACGCAGTATTTT
TRBV7-3,-,-,TRBJ2-1,CASQEGGHDNEQFF,TGTGCCAGCCAGGAGGGGGGACATGACAATGAGCAGTTCTTC
TRBV29-1,TRBD2,-,TRBJ2-6,CSVPREGVSGANVLTF,TGCAGCGTCCCCCGGGAGGGAGTGAGTGGGGCCAACGTCCTGACTTTC
TRBV4-3,-,few,TRBJ2-5,CASSHQRGDQETQYF,TGCGCCAGCAGCCACCAGCGAGGGGACCAAGAGACCCAGTACTTC
TRBV12-3/TRBV12-4,-,few,TRBJ2-6,CASSSTPPGDGANVLTF,TGTGCCAGCAGCTCCACCCCCCCGGGGGATGGGGCCAACGTCCTGACTTTC
TRBV20-1,-,-,TRBJ1-4,CSARDFALADPEPEKLFF,TGCAGTGCTAGAGATTTTGCTTTGGCGGACCCAGAACCCGAAAAACTGTTTTTT
TRBV7-2,TRBD2,-,TRBJ2-3,CASSLGLAGDTDTQYF,TGTGCCAGCAGCTTGGGACTAGCGGGAGACACAGATACGCAGTATTTT
TRBV7-2,-,few,TRBJ2-5,CASSLAGLWETQYF,TGTGCCAGCAGCTTAGCAGGGTTGTGGGAGACCCAGTACTTC
TRBV9,TRBD1,-,TRBJ2-5,CASSVLGTGAQTQYF,TGTGCCAGCAGCGTCCTCGGGACAGGGGCACAGACCCAGTACTTC
TRBV7-2,-,-,TRBJ1-4,CASSQGWNEKLFF,TGTGCCAGCAGCCAGGGGTGGAATGAAAAACTGTTTTTT
TRBV27,TRBD2,-,TRBJ2-1,CASSFVAGVANEQFF,TGTGCCAGCAGTTTTGTAGCGGGAGTGGCCAATGAGCAGTTCTTC
TRBV29-1,TRBD1,few,TRBJ2-3,CSVHSSGRGLDTQYF,TGCAGCGTCCACTCGTCGGGCAGGGGGTTAGATACGCAGTATTTT
TRBV7-2,-,few,TRBJ2-1,CASSFTTGLYNEQFF,TGTGCCAGCAGCTTTACGACAGGTTTATACAATGAGCAGTTCTTC
TRBV12-3/TRBV12-4,-,few,TRBJ1-5,CASSELDSNQPQHF,TGTGCCAGCAGTGAACTGGATAGCAATCAGCCCCAGCATTTT
TRBV3-1,-,-,TRBJ2-1,CASSPVASLYNEQFF,TGTGCCAGCAGCCCGGTGGCTTCTCTCTACAATGAGCAGTTCTTC
TRBV20-1,-,few,TRBJ2-3,CSASIVTQYF,TGCAGTGCCAGTATTGTTACGCAGTATTTT
TRBV29-1,-,few,TRBJ2-3,CSVEDRTETDTQYF,TGCAGCGTTGAAGATCGGACAGAGACAGATACGCAGTATTTT
TRBV11-2,-,-,TRBJ2-3,CASSSIATSTDTQYF,TGTGCCAGCAGCTCGATTGCGACTAGCACAGATACGCAGTATTTT
TRBV5-1,TRBD1,few,TRBJ1-2,CASSFGGQGIRGGYGYTF,TGCGCCAGCAGCTTCGGAGGACAGGGTATCCGTGGGGGCTATGGCTACACCTTC
TRBV27,-,-,TRBJ2-2,CASSLFSTGELFF,TGTGCCAGCAGTTTGTTTAGCACCGGGGAGCTGTTTTTT
TRBV7-9,TRBD1,once,TRBJ1-2,CASSLGVGDSNVRGYTF,TGTGCCAGCAGCTTAGGGGTTGGGGACAGCAACGTTCGTGGCTACACCTTC
TRBV29-1,-,-,TRBJ1-2,CSVEQNRRYTF,TGCAGCGTTGAGCAGAACAGACGCTACACCTTC
TRBV9,TRBD2,-,TRBJ2-1,CASSWLGGAPSGRARDEQFF,TGTGCCAGCAGCTGGCTAGGGGGCGCGCCTAGCGGGAGGGCCCGCGATGAGCAGTTCTTC
TRBV20-1,-,-,TRBJ1-5,CSARGPGNSNQPQHF,TGCAGTGCTAGAGGCCCCGGGAATAGCAATCAGCCCCAGCATTTT
TRBV20-1,-,few,TRBJ2-7,CSAREWGAVVFEQYF,TGCAGTGCTAGAGAATGGGGCGCGGTTGTCTTCGAGCAGTACTTC
TRBV7-2,-,-,TRBJ1-2,CASSLYRAAGNGYTF,TGTGCCAGCAGCTTATATAGGGCAGCCGGCAATGGCTACACCTTC
TRBV7-3,-,few,TRBJ1-1,CASSPVSDTEAFF,TGTGCCAGCAGCCCCGTCTCTGACACTGAAGCTTTCTTT
TRBV9,-,-,TRBJ2-2,CASSVARYTGELFF,TGTGCCAGCAGCGTAGCAAGATACACCGGGGAGCTGTTTTTT
TRBV29-1,-,-,TRBJ1-1,CSVGPENTEAFF,TGCAGCGTTGGGCCGGAAAACACTGAAGCTTTCTTT
TRBV27,-,few,TRBJ2-2,CASSFRGNTGELFF,TGTGCCAGCAGTTTCAGGGGAAACACCGGGGAGCTGTTTTTT
TRBV20-1,TRBD2,-,TRBJ2-1,CSARRIAGNLNEQFF,TGCAGTGCTAGAAGAATAGCGGGAAACCTTAATGAGCAGTTCTTC
TRBV28,-,-,TRBJ2-5,CASRSTGLGETQYF,TGTGCCAGCAGATCAACTGGCTTGGGAGAGACCCAGTACTTC
TRBV5-6,-,many,TRBJ2-5,CASSRDQETQYF,TGTGCCAGCAGCCGGGATCAAGAGACCCAGTACTTC
TRBV29-1,TRBD1,-,TRBJ1-1,CSVDGQAPFEAFF,TGCAGCGTGGATGGACAGGCTCCTTTTGAAGCTTTCTTT
TRBV7-2,TRBD2,few,TRBJ2-5,CASSLSGRNQETQYF,TGTGCCAGCAGCTTGAGCGGGAGGAACCAAGAGACCCAGTACTTC
TRBV6-1,-,few,TRBJ2-2,CASNPQGAGELFF,TGTGCCAGCAACCCGCAGGGAGCCGGGGAGCTGTTTTTT
TRBV24-1,-,-,TRBJ2-2,CATSERGQLFF,TGTGCCACCAGTGAGCGGGGACAGCTGTTTTTT
TRBV20-1,-,few,TRBJ1-4,CSANPGRSEKLFF,TGCAGTGCAAACCCGGGACGGAGTGAAAAACTGTTTTTT
TRBV11-2,TRBD2,-,TRBJ2-5,CASSATPGLVPETQYF,TGTGCCAGCAGCGCCACCCCGGGACTAGTACCCGAGACCCAGTACTTC
TRBV7-2,TRBD1,-,TRBJ2-3,CASSGPGQGATDTQYF,TGTGCCAGCAGCGGACCGGGACAGGGGGCCACAGATACGCAGTATTTT
TRBV7-2,-,-,TRBJ2-1,CASSSSRQGSEQFF,TGTGCCAGCAGCTCCTCCAGACAAGGCTCTGAGCAGTTCTTC
TRBV7-2,-,-,TRBJ2-5,CASSFFQETQYF,TGTGCCAGCAGCTTTTTCCAAGAGACCCAGTACTTC
TRBV5-1,TRBD2,-,TRBJ2-3,CASSDGLVRSDTQYF,TGCGCCAGCAGCGATGGACTAGTGAGATCAGATACGCAGTATTTT
TRBV5-1,-,-,TRBJ2-5,CASSLEYGSRETQYF,TGCGCCAGCAGCTTGGAGTATGGTAGTCGAGAGACCCAGTACTTC
TRBV5-1,-,few,TRBJ2-1,CASSLDSWNEQFF,TGCGCCAGCAGCTTGGATTCCTGGAATGAGCAGTTCTTC
TRBV10-3,TRBD2,few,TRBJ2-5,CAISGLAPRWETQYF,TGTGCCATCAGTGGACTAGCCCCCCGGTGGGAGACCCAGTACTTC